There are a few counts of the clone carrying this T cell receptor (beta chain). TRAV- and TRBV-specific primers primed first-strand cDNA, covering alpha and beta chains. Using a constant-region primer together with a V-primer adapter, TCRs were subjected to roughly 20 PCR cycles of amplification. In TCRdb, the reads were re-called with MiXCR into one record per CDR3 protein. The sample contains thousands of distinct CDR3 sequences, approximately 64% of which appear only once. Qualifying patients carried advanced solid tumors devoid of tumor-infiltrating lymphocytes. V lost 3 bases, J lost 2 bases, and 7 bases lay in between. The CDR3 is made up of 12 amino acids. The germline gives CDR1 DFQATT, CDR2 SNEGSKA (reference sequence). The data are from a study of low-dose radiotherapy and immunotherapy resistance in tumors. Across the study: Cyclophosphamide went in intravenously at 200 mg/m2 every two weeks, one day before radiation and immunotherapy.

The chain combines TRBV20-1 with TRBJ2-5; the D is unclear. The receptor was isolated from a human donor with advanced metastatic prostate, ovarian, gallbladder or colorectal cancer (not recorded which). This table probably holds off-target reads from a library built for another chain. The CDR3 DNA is TGCAGTGCTAGGAGAAAGCAAGAGACCCAGTACTTC. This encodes CSARRKQETQYF.